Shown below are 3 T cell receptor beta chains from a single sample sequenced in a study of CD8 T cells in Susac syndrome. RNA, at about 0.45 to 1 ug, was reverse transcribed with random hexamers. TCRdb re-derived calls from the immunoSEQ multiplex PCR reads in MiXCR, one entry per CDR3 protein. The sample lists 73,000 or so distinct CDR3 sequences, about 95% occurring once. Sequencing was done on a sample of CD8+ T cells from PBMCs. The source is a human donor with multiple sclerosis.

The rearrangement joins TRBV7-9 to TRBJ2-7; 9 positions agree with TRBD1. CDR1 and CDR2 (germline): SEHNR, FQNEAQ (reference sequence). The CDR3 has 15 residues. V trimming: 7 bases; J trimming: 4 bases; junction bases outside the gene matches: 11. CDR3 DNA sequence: TGTGCCAGCACCCCCAGGGACAGGGACTGGTACGAGCAGTACTTC. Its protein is CASTPRDRDWYEQYF.

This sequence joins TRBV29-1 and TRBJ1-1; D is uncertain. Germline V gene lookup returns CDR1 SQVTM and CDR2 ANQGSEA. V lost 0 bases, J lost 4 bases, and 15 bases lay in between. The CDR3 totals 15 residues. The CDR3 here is CSVEDHRILTTEAFF. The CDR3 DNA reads TGCAGCGTTGAAGATCATCGGATTCTGACCACTGAAGCTTTCTTT.

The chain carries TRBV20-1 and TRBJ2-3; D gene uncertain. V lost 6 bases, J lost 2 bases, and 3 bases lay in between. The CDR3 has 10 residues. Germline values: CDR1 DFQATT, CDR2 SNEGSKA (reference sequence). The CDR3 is CSALTDTQYF. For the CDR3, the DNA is TGCAGTGCCCTCACAGATACGCAGTATTTT.